Following are 15 T cell receptor beta chains from one sample sequenced in a study of T cells in Graves' hyperthyroidism and ophthalmopathy. Amplification targeted TCR beta CDR3 regions from RNA transcripts. With the HTBI primer set, the TCR CDR3 went through a first round of RT-PCR. TCRdb reanalysed the multiplex PCR reads using MiXCR and keeps one entry per CDR3 protein. Of 560,000 or so distinct CDR3 sequences listed, 46% are singletons. The sequenced sample was peripheral blood or thyroid tissue (not recorded which). These receptors were collected from a young woman with Graves' hyperthyroidism.

This clonotype was detected many times. The chain recombines TRBV7-3 with TRBJ1-1; no clear D gene. Germline lookup yields CDR1 SGHTA and CDR2 FQGTGA. The CDR3 is 13 residues long. V dropped 1 base and J dropped 1 base, with 4 bases sitting between them. Here the CDR3 DNA reads TGTGCCAGCAGCTTAAACACGAACACTGAAGCTTTCTTT. Encoded protein: CASSLNTNTEAFF.

The rearrangement links TRBV5-6 to TRBJ1-2; D not resolved. Germline V CDR1 and CDR2: SGHDT, YYEEEE. V was cut by 1 base and J by 5 bases, with 9 bases left in between. The CDR3 covers 13 residues. The CDR3 loop reads CASSLFGHYGYTF. The CDR3 coding sequence is TGTGCCAGCAGCTTGTTTGGCCATTATGGCTACACCTTC. The full variable domain, rest sourced from reference TRBV5-6 and TRBJ1-2, is DAGVTQSPTHLIKTRGQQVTLRCSPKSGHDTVSWYQQALGQGPQFIFQYYEEEERQRGNFPDRFSGHQFPNYSSELNVNALLLGDSALYLCASSLFGHYGYTFGSGTRLTVV.

This clonotype occurred a few times. The chain carries TRBV19 and TRBJ2-5; D is possibly TRBD1 (5 bases). V shed 8 bases and J shed 3 bases, with 16 bases lying between them. The CDR3 consists of 14 residues. From germline, CDR1 is LNHDA and CDR2 SQIVND (reference sequence). CDR3 loop: CASAERGPKETQYF. The CDR3 nucleotides read TGTGCCAGTGCCGAAAGGGGTCCCAAAGAGACCCAGTACTTC.

This clonotype came up a few times. The chain links TRBV24-1 to TRBJ2-5; 9 bases agree with TRBD2. Germline CDR1 reads KGHDR; CDR2 reads SFDVKD. V was pared by 4 bases and J by 5 bases, with 10 bases of the junction left unmatched. The CDR3 is 16 amino acids. CDR3 DNA: TGTGCCACCAGTGACCGATTTAGCGGGAGAGTGGAGACCCAGTACTTC. Encoded protein: CATSDRFSGRVETQYF.

Remarks on this clonotype: Lacking the conserved final phenylalanine or tryptophan, this CDR3 likely reflects a read error. The DNA is omitted, as the CDR3 cannot be located on it reliably, and the CDR3 follows TCRdb's listing. The chain combines TRBV5-6 with TRBJ1-1; the table's D call, TRBD1, was not checked against the DNA. The CDR3 extends over 14 residues, inclusive of both ends. Germline CDR1 SGHDT, CDR2 YYEEEE. CDR3 loop: CASSLEFDVGGHTV.

With regard to this clonotype: One end of the junction does not line up with germline, which may come from a read error. The chain carries TRBV7-8 and TRBJ2-5; 12 bases match TRBD2. Germline V gene sequence: CDR1 SGHVS, CDR2 FQNEAQ. The CDR3 is 17 residues long. This chain's CDR3 is CASSQVAPPLAGGIQYF. DNA of the CDR3: TGCGCCAGCAGCCAAGTGGCCCCTCCACTAGCGGGAGGTATCCAGTACTTC.

This clonotype was recorded a few times. This chain uses TRBV20-1 with TRBJ2-5, with 10 bases aligning to TRBD2. The CDR3 has 13 amino acids. Per germline, CDR1 DFQATT and CDR2 SNEGSKA (reference sequence). This CDR3 reads CGTYSGGEETQYF. CDR3 coding DNA: TGCGGAACCTACAGCGGGGGGGAAGAGACCCAGTACTTC.

This clonotype was counted between two and nine times. This chain connects TRBV6-6 to TRBJ1-6; D perhaps matches TRBD1 (5 bases). Per germline, CDR1 MNHNY and CDR2 SVGAGI (reference sequence). The CDR3 length is 15 residues. Between the trimmed V and J ends, which lost 5 bases and 10 bases, there was a span of 18 bases. The CDR3 region has the DNA TGTGCCAGCAGTGAAGGTGCGGCAGGGACCTCACCCCTCCACTTT. As protein: CASSEGAAGTSPLHF.

The J gene is TRBJ1-2, the V gene TRBV6-5; tentatively, D is TRBD1 (6 bases). CDR1 MNHEY and CDR2 SVGAGI come from the germline V gene. Deletions cut 5 bases from V and 5 bases from J, with 15 bases between. The length of the CDR3 is 14 residues. CDR3 bases: TGTGCCAGCAGTCCAGGGAGGGGGGGGTATGGCTACACCTTC. This encodes CASSPGRGGYGYTF.

The chain combines TRBV7-2 with TRBJ1-1; D is ambiguous. V was pared by 3 bases and J by 6 bases, with 8 bases between. The V gene's germline CDR1 is SGHTA and CDR2 FQGNSA. The CDR3 is 12 residues long. CDR3 residues: CASSLAVAEAFF. Written as DNA, the CDR3 is TGTGCCAGCAGCTTGGCGGTGGCTGAAGCTTTCTTT.

The genes are TRBV29-1 and TRBJ2-7; 10 positions agree with TRBD1. After removal of 4 bases from V and 4 bases from J, the junction contained 7 bases not matched to a gene. Germline CDR1 is SQVTM and CDR2 is ANQGSEA. This CDR3 has 14 residues. This chain's CDR3 is CSVGRDRGAYEQYF. CDR3 DNA sequence: TGCAGCGTTGGAAGGGACAGGGGTGCGTACGAGCAGTACTTC.

The chain links TRBV19 to TRBJ1-1; no reliable D call. The CDR3 is made up of 13 amino acids. V lost 3 bases, J lost 1 base, and 6 bases lay in between. CDR1 and CDR2 from the germline V gene are LNHDA and SQIVND (reference sequence). This chain's CDR3 is CASSIERNTEAFF. The CDR3 nucleotides are TGTGCCAGTAGTATTGAAAGGAACACTGAAGCTTTCTTT.

This clonotype was found once. The V call is TRBV25-1, the J call TRBJ1-6, with D perhaps matching TRBD1 (6 bases). The V gene lost 3 bases and the J gene lost 10 bases, with 10 bases spanning the gap. Germline V CDR1 and CDR2: MGHDK, SYGVNS. The CDR3 spans 13 residues. CDR3 in amino acids: CASSDGTNSPLHF. CDR3 nucleotides: TGTGCCAGCAGTGACGGGACAAACTCACCCCTCCACTTT.

This chain uses TRBV10-3 with TRBJ1-1, with TRBD1 identical over 7 bases. CDR1 is ENHRY, CDR2 SYGVKD, per germline. Trimming cost V 4 bases and J 0 bases; bases outside gene matches: 14. This CDR3 is built from 18 residues. The CDR3 loop reads CAISAPGPGTAMNTEAFF. Written as DNA, the CDR3 is TGTGCCATCAGTGCCCCGGGGCCAGGGACAGCTATGAACACTGAAGCTTTCTTT.

In this sample, this clonotype turned up once. It may be a read error: a sequence one base away is much more abundant. This sequence joins TRBV24-1 and TRBJ2-5; the D gene could be TRBD1 or TRBD2 (5 bases each). This CDR3 comprises 16 residues. CDR1 is KGHDR, CDR2 SFDVKD, per germline. The CDR3 loop reads CAASDWGVGAQETQYF. As DNA, the CDR3 is TGTGCCGCCAGTGATTGGGGAGTTGGGGCCCAAGAGACCCAGTACTTC.